Each of the 27 T cell receptor beta chains below was sequenced from the same sample in a study of early T cells in non-severe SARS-CoV-2 infection. TCRdb called the 5' RACE reads again in MiXCR, with one record for every CDR3 protein. Of roughly 53,000 distinct CDR3 sequences in the sample, roughly 8.7% were seen once. The sequencing used whole blood, collected at baseline. The source is an adult who was a healthcare worker with PCR-confirmed SARS-CoV-2 infection or an uninfected control (not recorded which).

V and J are TRBV20-1 and TRBJ2-7; 7 bases match TRBD2. The junction had 9 bases not matched to a gene; V was cut back by 0 bases and J by 4 bases. This CDR3 has 15 amino acids. CDR1 DFQATT and CDR2 SNEGSKA come from the germline V gene (reference sequence). CDR3 loop: CSAREKTRTSYEQYF. The CDR3 nucleotides read TGCAGTGCTAGAGAGAAAACTCGGACTAGTTACGAGCAGTACTTC.

This chain connects TRBV11-2 to TRBJ2-1, with 13 bases that match TRBD2. The trim removed 4 bases at V and 2 bases at J, leaving 5 bases unmatched. The length of the CDR3 is 17 residues. The germline V gene has CDR1 SGHAT and CDR2 FQNNGV. CDR3 protein: CASSSGLAGRAYNEQFF. The CDR3 DNA reads TGTGCCAGCAGCTCGGGACTAGCGGGACGGGCCTACAATGAGCAGTTCTTC. The variable domain in full, with the rest retrieved from reference TRBV11-2 and TRBJ2-1, is EAGVAQSPRYKIIEKRQSVAFWCNPISGHATLYWYQQILGQGPKLLIQFQNNGVVDDSQLPKDRFSAERLKGVDSTLKIQPAKLEDSAVYLCASSSGLAGRAYNEQFFGPGTRLTVL.

The chain uses TRBV29-1 and TRBJ2-7; D may be TRBD2 (6 bases). The ends were cut back, 5 bases at V and 3 bases at J, with 14 bases in the middle. This CDR3 is built from 13 residues. Per germline, CDR1 SQVTM and CDR2 ANQGSEA. The CDR3 is CSVSRRLDYEQYF. In DNA form, the CDR3 reads TGCAGCGTTTCTAGAAGACTAGACTACGAGCAGTACTTC.

This clonotype showed up just a few times. The chain joins TRBV4-1 to TRBJ2-3, with D perhaps matching TRBD1 (5 bases). The V end lost 0 bases, the J end lost 2 bases, and 9 bases lay between the germline ends. This CDR3 has 15 residues. Germline V gene data show CDR1 as MGHRA and CDR2 as YSYEKL. The CDR3 protein is CASSQDGRDTDTQYF. CDR3 coding DNA: TGCGCCAGCAGCCAAGATGGCAGGGACACAGATACGCAGTATTTT.

The gene calls are TRBV18 and TRBJ1-1, with D unresolved. Trimming shortened V by 1 base and J by 6 bases, and 9 bases separated the two germline ends. Per germline, CDR1 KGHSH and CDR2 LQKENI. This CDR3 has 13 amino acids. The CDR3 region is CASSPQTSSEAFF. DNA of the CDR3: TGTGCCAGCTCACCACAGACAAGCTCTGAAGCTTTCTTT.

This clonotype was counted at least ten times. The chain couples TRBV5-1 to TRBJ2-5; 8 positions match TRBD2. The CDR3 covers 14 residues. Germline loops: CDR1 SGHRS, CDR2 YFSETQ. J was trimmed by 6 bases and V by 5 bases; bases with no gene match: 9. DNA for the CDR3: TGCGCCAGCAGTCCCAGCGGGAGTTTGAAGACCCAGTACTTC. Amino acids: CASSPSGSLKTQYF.

This clonotype occurred many times. The chain employs TRBV6-5 and TRBJ1-1; D gene uncertain. The germline V gene has CDR1 MNHEY and CDR2 SVGAGI. This CDR3 has 13 amino acids. The ends were cut back, 2 bases at V and 3 bases at J, with 7 bases in the middle. CDR3 loop: CASSYQKYTEAFF. For the CDR3, the DNA is TGTGCCAGCAGTTACCAGAAGTACACTGAAGCTTTCTTT.

There are many counts of this clonotype. V usage is TRBV6-5 and J usage is TRBJ2-7; TRBD2 matches at 10 bases. From germline, CDR1 is MNHEY and CDR2 SVGAGI. After removal of 6 bases from V and 3 bases from J, the junction contained 14 bases not matched to a gene. CDR3 size: 17 residues. Here the CDR3 DNA reads TGTGCCAGCAGCCTGACTAGCGGGTCCGTCCTGAGCTACGAGCAGTACTTC. Protein: CASSLTSGSVLSYEQYF.

In this sample, this clonotype turned up a few times. The chain links TRBV29-1 to TRBJ2-5, with 8 nucleotides matching TRBD1. The CDR3 is 14 residues long. With V trimmed by 5 bases and J by 4 bases, 9 bases remained unmatched. The germline V gene encodes CDR1 SQVTM and CDR2 ANQGSEA. The CDR3 reads CSVIEGQGGETQYF. As DNA, the CDR3 is TGCAGCGTTATCGAAGGACAGGGCGGAGAGACCCAGTACTTC.

This clonotype was detected ten times or more. J is TRBJ2-7 and V is TRBV20-1; no clear D. The CDR3 totals 14 residues. V lost 1 base and J lost 2, with 12 bases in between. Germline V lookup: CDR1 DFQATT, CDR2 SNEGSKA (reference sequence). The CDR3 DNA reads TGCAGTGCTAGAGCCGGAACCCCGACCTACGAGCAGTACTTC. This gives the protein CSARAGTPTYEQYF.

Many counts were recorded for this clonotype. The chain carries TRBV20-1 and TRBJ2-1; D unclear. The CDR3 has 15 amino acids. CDR1 is DFQATT and CDR2 is SNEGSKA in the germline V gene (reference sequence). V lost 0 bases and J lost 6, with 15 bases in between. CDR3 region: CSARDSRGVGNEQFF. CDR3 in DNA: TGCAGTGCTAGAGATTCTAGAGGAGTAGGCAATGAGCAGTTCTTC.

The table lists this clonotype with a few counts. The V and J genes are TRBV12-3 or TRBV12-4 and TRBJ1-2, with no clear D. Trimming took off 8 bases at V and 4 bases at J, with 14 bases between the two ends. This CDR3 has 13 residues. The DNA of the CDR3 is TGTGCCAGCGGTCGCCTGGGATCCTATGGCTACACCTTC. Translating it yields CASGRLGSYGYTF.

This clonotype was recorded at least ten times. The chain couples TRBV20-1 to TRBJ2-7, with 7 bases lining up with TRBD2. Germline assignment: CDR1 DFQATT and CDR2 SNEGSKA (reference sequence). The CDR3 consists of 14 residues. Trimming at V came to 6 bases and at J to 4 bases, leaving 12 bases not matched to a gene. CDR3 loop: CSALGRLASYEQYF. The CDR3, as DNA: TGCAGTGCCTTGGGGCGACTAGCATCTTACGAGCAGTACTTC.

The chain links TRBV5-1 to TRBJ1-2; 7 positions agree with TRBD1. This CDR3 comprises 13 residues. CDR1 and CDR2 from the germline V gene are SGHRS and YFSETQ. The V gene end was trimmed by 5 bases and the J gene end by 4 bases; junction bases not matched to a gene: 5. In DNA, the CDR3 is TGCGCCAGCAGGAACGAGGGGGCCTATGGCTACACCTTC. Translation gives CASRNEGAYGYTF.

CDR3 amino acids: CASSLGLAGVSYEQYF. DNA for the CDR3: TGTGCCAGCAGCCTCGGACTAGCGGGGGTCTCCTACGAGCAGTACTTC. The chain carries TRBV3-1 and TRBJ2-7, with 13 bases identical to TRBD2. This CDR3 has 16 amino acids. J lost 0 bases, V lost 4 bases, and 3 bases had no gene match. The germline CDR1 and CDR2 sequences are LGHDT and YNNKEL (reference sequence).

The chain carries TRBV9 and TRBJ2-5; TRBD2 agrees at 14 bases. CDR1 and CDR2 (germline): SGDLS, YYNGEE. The CDR3 extends over 17 amino acids. With 4 bases clipped from V and 2 bases from J, the junction kept 7 bases outside the gene matches. CDR3 nucleotide sequence: TGTGCCAGCAGCCGGGGGACTAGCGGGGGTATACAAGAGACCCAGTACTTC. This sequence encodes CASSRGTSGGIQETQYF.

The chain carries TRBV20-1 and TRBJ2-5, with TRBD2 matching over 9 bases. With 2 bases clipped from V and 4 bases from J, the junction kept 5 bases outside the gene matches. CDR3 length: 14 residues. Germline-derived CDR1 and CDR2 are DFQATT and SNEGSKA (reference sequence). The CDR3 spells CSARTGTSLETQYF. CDR3 nucleotides: TGCAGTGCTAGAACCGGGACTAGCCTAGAGACCCAGTACTTC.

This clonotype was observed many times. This chain links TRBV29-1 with TRBJ2-6; a possible D gene is TRBD1 (5 bases). This CDR3 region has 14 residues. Per the germline V gene, CDR1 is SQVTM and CDR2 is ANQGSEA. The V gene lost 3 bases and the J gene lost 0 bases, with 6 bases spanning the gap. CDR3 protein: CSVDRVSGANVLTF. The CDR3, as DNA: TGCAGCGTTGACAGGGTCTCTGGGGCCAACGTCCTGACTTTC.

This clonotype was recorded a few times. The chain joins TRBV19 to TRBJ2-7; D may be TRBD2 (6 bases). Per germline, CDR1 LNHDA and CDR2 SQIVND (reference sequence). V gave up 6 bases and J gave up 2 bases, with 17 bases separating them. The CDR3 contains 15 residues. CDR3 sequence (DNA): TGTGCCAGTAGCCAAGGGGAGGACGGGACCTACGAGCAGTACTTC. Residues: CASSQGEDGTYEQYF.

There are a few counts of this clonotype. Relative to the germline gene, one junction end is altered; a read error may explain this. The CDR3 DNA reads as TGTGTCAGCAGTGTACTGCGGGACCCCCCTGGTCGGGAAAAACTGTTTTTT. Protein sequence: CVSSVLRDPPGREKLFF. The chain employs TRBV27 and TRBJ1-4; D possibly corresponds to TRBD1 (5 bases). Per germline, CDR1 MNHEY and CDR2 SMNVEV (reference sequence). This CDR3 comprises 17 residues.

This clonotype was detected ten times or more. The V gene is TRBV9, the J gene TRBJ2-3, with 14 bases lining up with TRBD2. V lost 4 bases, J lost 3 bases, and 4 bases stayed unmatched. Germline loops: CDR1 SGDLS, CDR2 YYNGEE. The CDR3 totals 16 residues. This chain's CDR3 is CASSTGLAGGTDTQYF. The CDR3 coding sequence is TGTGCCAGCAGCACTGGACTAGCGGGGGGAACAGATACGCAGTATTTT.

This clonotype is a singleton in its sample. A much more abundant neighbour one base away suggests this may be a read error. In this CDR3 the conserved last residue, phenylalanine or tryptophan, is missing, so a read error is likely. The rearrangement links TRBV12-3 or TRBV12-4 to TRBJ1-2; 8 nucleotides match TRBD1. V shed 8 bases, J shed 4 bases, and the junction held 9 bases outside the gene matches. The CDR3 runs to 14 residues. The chain's CDR3 is CASGPTGVVYGYTL. The CDR3 region has the DNA TGTGCCAGCGGGCCGACAGGGGTTGTCTATGGCTACACCCTC.

In its sample, this clonotype was seen a few times. The genes are TRBV18 and TRBJ2-3; unclear D gene. CDR1 is KGHSH and CDR2 is LQKENI in the germline V gene. The germline V and J ends were trimmed by 6 bases and 2 bases, with 9 bases remaining between them. The CDR3 runs to 13 residues. DNA for the CDR3: TGTGCCAGCTCTCCCGTCACCACAGATACGCAGTATTTT. Encoded protein: CASSPVTTDTQYF.

Ten or more counts support this clonotype. This chain links TRBV13 with TRBJ2-1, with 10 bases fitting TRBD2. J gave up 2 bases and V 5 bases, and 3 bases lay outside the gene matches. CDR1 PRHDT and CDR2 FYEKMQ come from the germline V gene (reference sequence). This CDR3 comprises 15 residues. CDR3 DNA: TGTGCCAGCAGCCCGCTAGCGGGAGCCTACAATGAGCAGTTCTTC. It encodes CASSPLAGAYNEQFF.

This clonotype was observed at least ten times. This chain connects TRBV6-6 to TRBJ1-6, with 10 bases that match TRBD1. The length of the CDR3 is 15 residues. Trimming took 6 bases from V and 6 from J; bases not matched to a gene: 5. Germline lookup yields CDR1 MNHNY and CDR2 SVGAGI (reference sequence). Written as DNA, the CDR3 is TGTGCCAGCAGACCGGACAGGGGGGGTAATTCACCCCTCCACTTT. Its protein product is CASRPDRGGNSPLHF.

This clonotype has only a few counts. This chain connects TRBV25-1 to TRBJ2-3; 7 bases match TRBD2. Germline CDR1 and CDR2: MGHDK and SYGVNS. J gave up 3 bases and V 3 bases, and 12 bases lay outside the gene matches. CDR3 size: 17 residues. CDR3 loop: CASSDLTGTTLTDTQYF. CDR3 nucleotides: TGTGCCAGCAGTGACCTAACCGGGACTACCCTAACAGATACGCAGTATTTT.

This clonotype was picked up a small number of times. The chain carries TRBV20-1 and TRBJ1-4; a possible D gene is TRBD1 (6 bases). Trimming took off 6 bases at V and 9 bases at J, with 17 bases between the two ends. The CDR3 length is 13 residues. CDR1 is DFQATT and CDR2 is SNEGSKA in the germline V gene (reference sequence). The CDR3 loop is CSADPGQGKKLFF. The CDR3 region has the DNA TGCAGTGCAGACCCAGGGCAGGGGAAAAAACTGTTTTTT.